This T cell receptor (beta chain) was sequenced during a study of preoperative IRX-2 immunotherapy in early breast cancer. The CDR3 is made up of 16 amino acids. V trimming: 6 bases; J trimming: 0 bases; junction bases outside the gene matches: 6. Germline assignment: CDR1 MNHGY and CDR2 SAAAGT. Specified treatment: preoperative locoregional IRX-2 cytokine immunotherapy. This phase Ib study tested locoregional IRX-2 cytokine immunotherapy given before surgery. Profiling relied on immunoSEQ multiplex PCR, and the TCRdb table lists in-frame clones only, not all of them. The sample includes approximately 26,000 clones, 78% of them seen just once.

Sequencing was performed on lymph node tissue, taken before IRX-2 immunotherapy. The clonotype originates from a human donor with breast cancer. V is TRBV6-8 and J is TRBJ1-4; 8 bases align to TRBD1. CDR3 loop: CASSTGTGATNEKLFF. CDR3 nucleotide sequence: TGTGCCAGCAGCACCGGGACAGGAGCAACTAATGAAAAACTGTTTTTT.